This is a list of T cell receptor beta chains from one sample in a study of blood T cell repertoires in COVID-19. The data were produced by immunoSEQ multiplex PCR, yet TCRdb's version contains in-frame clones alone and is incomplete. This table holds approximately 190,000 clones, around 87% found once. The sequenced material came from PBMCs or T cells enriched from blood (not recorded which). These receptors came from a woman in her thirties or forties in a cohort exposed to, infected with or recovered from COVID-19 (not recorded which). The CDR3 runs from the conserved cysteine through the conserved F or W. D genes are given only for firm matches. Clone sizes are given selectively: once, few, many, or a class where the clone is expanded.

v_gene,abundance,j_gene,d_gene,CDR3nt,CDR3aa
TRBV7-2,.,TRBJ1-2,.,TGTGCCAGCAGCTTAGGAGGGGGGGACTCCAAGGGCTACACCTTC,CASSLGGGDSKGYTF
TRBV18,.,TRBJ2-1,TRBD2,TGTGCCAGCTCAGTAACTAGCGCAGGTCCGGGGCCCTACAATGAGCAGTTCTTC,CASSVTSAGPGPYNEQFF
TRBV24-1,.,TRBJ2-4,.,TGTGCCACCAGTGACCAATTAAGGGGCTTAAACATTCAGTACTTC,CATSDQLRGLNIQYF
TRBV4-1,.,TRBJ1-1,.,TGCGCCAGCAGCCAAGAGCCCGGTACCATGAACACTGAAGCTTTCTTT,CASSQEPGTMNTEAFF
TRBV7-2,.,TRBJ1-4,.,TGTGCCAGCAGCTTAGTTGCGGCGACAGATGAAAAACTGTTTTTT,CASSLVAATDEKLFF
TRBV6-6,.,TRBJ1-2,TRBD1,TGCCTTACAGGGGGCCCCTTCTATGGCTACACCTTC,CLTGGPFYGYTF
TRBV11-3,once,TRBJ1-1,TRBD1,TGTGCCAGCAGCTTAGGGGACAGATACACTGAAGCTTTCTTT,CASSLGDRYTEAFF
TRBV29-1,.,TRBJ2-1,TRBD2,TGCAGCGCTAGGACTAGCGGCTACAATGAGCAGTTCTTC,CSARTSGYNEQFF
TRBV5-6,.,TRBJ1-2,TRBD1,TGTGCCAGCAGCTTGGCAGGGGGCTATGGCTACACCTTC,CASSLAGGYGYTF
TRBV6-1,.,TRBJ1-2,.,TGTGCCAGCAGTGAACCGCACCCCGCCCGGGGCTACACCTTC,CASSEPHPARGYTF
TRBV19,.,TRBJ1-5,.,TGTGCCAGTAGCTGGACAGACTATAGCAATCAGCCCCAGCATTTT,CASSWTDYSNQPQHF
TRBV27,.,TRBJ1-1,.,TGTGCCAGCAGTTCGACACCTTGGGACACTGAAGCTTTCTTT,CASSSTPWDTEAFF
TRBV7-2,.,TRBJ2-5,.,TGTGCCAGCAGCCTGGGAGGGGGTAAGCAGACCCAGTACTTC,CASSLGGGKQTQYF
TRBV27,.,TRBJ2-7,.,TGTGCCAGCAGTTTAAAGCGGGTGGCCCCCTACGAGCAGTACTTC,CASSLKRVAPYEQYF
TRBV25-1,.,TRBJ1-5,.,TGTGCCAGCAGTGCCCCAGGCGGGGATAGCAATCAGCCCCAGCATTTT,CASSAPGGDSNQPQHF
TRBV5-4,.,TRBJ2-1,.,TGTGCCAGCAGCTCCAGGGGCAACCTAGAGGACAATGAGCAGTTCTTC,CASSSRGNLEDNEQFF
TRBV21-1,.,TRBJ2-1,.,TGTGCCAGCAGCAAATACGGGAATAGCCCCGTTTGCAATGAGCAGTTCTTC,CASSKYGNSPVCNEQFF
TRBV18,once,TRBJ2-3,TRBD2,TGTGCCAGCTCACCCTTGCGCGGGGGGGCCTCGGTGAATGTAGATACGCAGTATTTT,CASSPLRGGASVNVDTQYF
TRBV4-1,.,TRBJ1-1,TRBD1,TGCGCCAGCAGCCAACGGGCAGGGGGAACCTGGAACACTGAAGCTTTCTTT,CASSQRAGGTWNTEAFF
TRBV3-1/TRBV3-2,.,TRBJ1-4,.,TGTGCCAGCAGCCTATCAAGGGGCTTTGCAACTAATGAAAAACTGTTTTTT,CASSLSRGFATNEKLFF
TRBV25-1,.,TRBJ1-5,.,TGTGCCAGCAGTGCCCAGGTGGGGCCCCAGCATTTT,CASSAQVGPQHF
TRBV11-2,once,TRBJ2-2,.,TGTGCCAGCAGCTTAGCTCCCACCGGGGAGCTGTTTTTT,CASSLAPTGELFF
TRBV10-3,.,TRBJ2-3,TRBD2,TGTGCCATCAGTGAGTCGACTCGGGCTAGCGGTTCCCACACAGATACGCAGTATTTT,CAISESTRASGSHTDTQYF
TRBV6-5,.,TRBJ1-1,TRBD1,TGTGCCAGCACTTACAGGGGTCCGACTGAAGCTTTCTTT,CASTYRGPTEAFF
TRBV4-1,.,TRBJ2-2,.,TGCGCCAGCAGCCAAGATTGGGGGGAGGCCGCCGGGGAGCTGTTTTTT,CASSQDWGEAAGELFF
TRBV19,.,TRBJ2-7,TRBD1,TGTGCCAGTAGTCCTACAGGGGCCAGACACGAGCAGTACTTC,CASSPTGARHEQYF
TRBV25-1,.,TRBJ2-5,.,TGTGCCAGCAGTGAATACCAGGCGAAAGAGACCCAGTACTTC,CASSEYQAKETQYF
TRBV6-5,.,TRBJ1-1,.,TGTGCCAGCAGTTACAGGGGCTGGACTGAAGCTTTCTTT,CASSYRGWTEAFF
TRBV7-8,.,TRBJ2-7,TRBD1,TGTGCCAGCAGCGCAAAAGGGACAGGCGTCTCCTACGAGCAGTACTTC,CASSAKGTGVSYEQYF
TRBV3-1/TRBV3-2,.,TRBJ1-2,.,TGTGCCAGCAGCCAAGAGGGGAGGGGCTACACCTTC,CASSQEGRGYTF
TRBV6-5,.,TRBJ2-7,.,TGTGCCAGCAGCCCAAACTTTTTCGGCGAGCAGTACTTC,CASSPNFFGEQYF
TRBV10-2,.,TRBJ1-2,TRBD1,TGCGCCAGCAGCGACAGGGGAGTTGGCTATGGCTACACCTTC,CASSDRGVGYGYTF
TRBV27,.,TRBJ2-1,TRBD2,TGTGCCAGCAGTTTACTCGGACTAGCGGGCAACAATGAGCAGTTCTTC,CASSLLGLAGNNEQFF
TRBV5-1,few,TRBJ2-7,TRBD1,TGCGCCAGCAGCCCTCGCCTGACAGGGGTCTACGAGCAGTACTTC,CASSPRLTGVYEQYF
TRBV3-1/TRBV3-2,.,TRBJ1-1,.,TGTGCCAGCAGCGGAGGTGGGTGGGAACCAAACACTGAAGCTTTCTTT,CASSGGGWEPNTEAFF
TRBV2,.,TRBJ2-1,TRBD1,TGTGCCAGCAGAAAAACCCGGGACAGGGGGCGAGATGAGCAGTTCTTC,CASRKTRDRGRDEQFF
TRBV12-3/TRBV12-4,medium-sized,TRBJ2-3,.,TGTGCCAGCAGCTCAGGGGGCACAGATACGCAGTATTTT,CASSSGGTDTQYF
TRBV10-3,.,TRBJ2-5,TRBD2,TGTGCCATCGGGAGCGGGACGTACCAAGAGACCCAGTACTTC,CAIGSGTYQETQYF
TRBV5-1,few,TRBJ1-2,.,TGCGCCAGCAGCTTGACAAACCCCACCGGCTACACCTTC,CASSLTNPTGYTF
TRBV7-9,.,TRBJ1-2,.,TGTGCCAGCAGCTCATACACGGACAGCAACTATGGCTACACCTTC,CASSSYTDSNYGYTF
TRBV30,.,TRBJ1-5,.,TGTGCCTGGAGTGTTGGTAGCCGCAATCAGCCCCAGCATTTT,CAWSVGSRNQPQHF
TRBV7-5,.,TRBJ2-7,.,TGTGTCAGAAGCCACAGGACTAGCGGATCCTACGAGCAGTACTTC,CVRSHRTSGSYEQYF
TRBV25-1,.,TRBJ2-3,TRBD2,TGTGCCAGCACCGGGGGGAGGGCCCTCCCAGATACGCAGTATTTT,CASTGGRALPDTQYF
TRBV5-1,.,TRBJ1-1,TRBD1,TGCGCCAGCAGGAGAACAGGGGATGTTTCTGAAGCTTTCTTT,CASRRTGDVSEAFF
TRBV27,once,TRBJ1-2,TRBD1,TGTGCCAGCAGTTTATATGGGACAGGGTTCGGCTACACCTTC,CASSLYGTGFGYTF
TRBV19,.,TRBJ1-2,.,TGTGCCAGTAGCGGAGGGTACAACTATGGCTACACCTTC,CASSGGYNYGYTF
TRBV13,once,TRBJ2-7,TRBD1,TGTGCCAGCAGCTTAGGGGGGGACAGCTCCTACGAGCAGTACTTC,CASSLGGDSSYEQYF
TRBV2,.,TRBJ1-1,.,TGTGCCAGCACCGCAGGGACACGTCCCGAAGCTTTCTTT,CASTAGTRPEAFF
TRBV19,.,TRBJ2-1,.,TGTGCCAGTAGTATGAGGACAGCTTACAATGAGCAGTTCTTC,CASSMRTAYNEQFF
TRBV5-1,.,TRBJ2-7,.,TGCGCCAGCAGCTTGGCCCCGGCGCAGGGCCCAATTCTCTACGAGCAGTACTTC,CASSLAPAQGPILYEQYF
TRBV28,.,TRBJ1-2,TRBD1,TGTGCCAGCAGTTTACGGGGACAGGGAGGACATGGCTACACCTTC,CASSLRGQGGHGYTF
TRBV5-1,few,TRBJ1-2,.,TGCGCCAGCAGCCTGGTCGGCAGGGAATATGGTGGCTACACCTTC,CASSLVGREYGGYTF
TRBV7-8,few,TRBJ2-7,.,TGTGCCAGCAGCCCGCGGGCCTTAAAGGAGCAGTACTTC,CASSPRALKEQYF
TRBV24-1,.,TRBJ2-1,.,TGTGCCACCAGTCGGGACAACTACAATGAGCAGTTCTTC,CATSRDNYNEQFF
TRBV28,.,TRBJ1-5,TRBD1,TGTGCCAGCAGTTTCCTTGGACAGGGTAATCAGCCCCAGCATTTT,CASSFLGQGNQPQHF
TRBV5-8,.,TRBJ2-7,TRBD1,TGTGCCAGCAGCTCTTTTGGAGGGACAGGGGACGAGCAGTACTTC,CASSSFGGTGDEQYF
TRBV19,.,TRBJ2-1,.,TGTGCCAGTAGTCGCCCGACAGGCTACAATGAGCAGTTCTTC,CASSRPTGYNEQFF
TRBV2,.,TRBJ2-1,.,TGTGCCAGCAGTGAAGGTTCCCGCGGTCCCTACAATGAGCAGTTCTTC,CASSEGSRGPYNEQFF
TRBV27,.,TRBJ2-7,TRBD2,TGTGCCAGCAGTATCCAGCGGGGCTACGAGCAGTACTTC,CASSIQRGYEQYF